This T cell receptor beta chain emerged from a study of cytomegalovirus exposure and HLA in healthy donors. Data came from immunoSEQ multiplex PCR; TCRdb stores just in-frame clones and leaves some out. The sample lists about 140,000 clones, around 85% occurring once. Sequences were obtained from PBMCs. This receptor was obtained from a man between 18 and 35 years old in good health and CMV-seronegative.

CDR3 bases: TGTGCCAGCACTGAACTAGCGGGGGAGACTTACGAGCAGTACTTC. Encoded protein: CASTELAGETYEQYF. The chain recombines TRBV21-1 with TRBJ2-7; the table's D call TRBD2 went unverified against the DNA. TRBV21-1 is annotated as a pseudogene. The CDR3 has 15 residues.